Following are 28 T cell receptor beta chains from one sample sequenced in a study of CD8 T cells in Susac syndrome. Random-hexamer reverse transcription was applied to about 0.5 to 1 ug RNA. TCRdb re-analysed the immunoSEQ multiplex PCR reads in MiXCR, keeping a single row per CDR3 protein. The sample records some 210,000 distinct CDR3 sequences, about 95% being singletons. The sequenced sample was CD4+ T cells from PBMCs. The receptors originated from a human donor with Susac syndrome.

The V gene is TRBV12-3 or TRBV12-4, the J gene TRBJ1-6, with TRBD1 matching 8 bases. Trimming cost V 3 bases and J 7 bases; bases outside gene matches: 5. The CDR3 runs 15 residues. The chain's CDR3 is CASSFGQGGNSPLHF. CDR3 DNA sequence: TGTGCCAGCAGTTTCGGACAGGGCGGAAATTCACCCCTCCACTTT.

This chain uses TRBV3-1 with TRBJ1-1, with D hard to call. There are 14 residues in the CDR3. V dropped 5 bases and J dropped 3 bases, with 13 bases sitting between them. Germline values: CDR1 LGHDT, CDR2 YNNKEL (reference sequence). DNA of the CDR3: TGTGCCAGCAGCGTGGGTAGGTCCCACACTGAAGCTTTCTTT. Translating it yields CASSVGRSHTEAFF.

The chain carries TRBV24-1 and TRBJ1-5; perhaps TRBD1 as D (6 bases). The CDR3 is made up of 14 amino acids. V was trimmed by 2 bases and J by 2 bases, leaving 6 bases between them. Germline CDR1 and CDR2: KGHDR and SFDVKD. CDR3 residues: CATSDSGGNQPQHF. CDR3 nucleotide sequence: TGTGCCACCAGTGATTCAGGGGGCAATCAGCCCCAGCATTTT.

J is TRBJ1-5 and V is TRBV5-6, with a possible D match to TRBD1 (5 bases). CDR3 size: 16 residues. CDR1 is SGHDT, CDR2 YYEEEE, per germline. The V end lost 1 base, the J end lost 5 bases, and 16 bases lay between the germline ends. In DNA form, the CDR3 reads TGTGCCAGCAGCTTGAGGTTGGCAGGGTATCATCAGCCCCAGCATTTT. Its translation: CASSLRLAGYHQPQHF.

The CDR3 DNA is TGTGCCAGCAGTTACGAGCAGGTTAATGGCTACACCTTC. This codes for CASSYEQVNGYTF. The chain employs TRBV6-2 or TRBV6-3 and TRBJ1-2; D is ambiguous. CDR3 size: 13 residues. Germline-derived CDR1 and CDR2 are MNHEY and SVGEGT. Between the trimmed V and J ends, which lost 2 bases and 6 bases, there was a span of 10 bases.

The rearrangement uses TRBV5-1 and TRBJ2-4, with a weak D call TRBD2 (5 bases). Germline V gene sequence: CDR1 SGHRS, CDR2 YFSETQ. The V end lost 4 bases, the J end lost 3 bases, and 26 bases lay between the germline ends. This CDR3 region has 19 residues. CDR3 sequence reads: CASSPQWTGNMRVKNIQYF. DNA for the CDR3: TGCGCCAGCAGCCCGCAGTGGACCGGGAATATGAGGGTCAAAAACATTCAGTACTTC.

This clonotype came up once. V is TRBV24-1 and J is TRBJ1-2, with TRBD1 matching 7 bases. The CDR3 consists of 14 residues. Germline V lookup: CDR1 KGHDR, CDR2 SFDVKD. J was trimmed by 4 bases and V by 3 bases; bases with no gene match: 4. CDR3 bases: TGTGCCACCAGTGATCCGAACAGGGGCTATGGCTACACCTTC. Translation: CATSDPNRGYGYTF.

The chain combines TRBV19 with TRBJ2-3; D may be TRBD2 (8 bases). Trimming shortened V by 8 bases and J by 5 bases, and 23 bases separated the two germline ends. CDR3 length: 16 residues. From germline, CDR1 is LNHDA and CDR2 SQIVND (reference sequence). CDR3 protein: CASAATGTRRGDTQYF. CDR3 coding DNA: TGTGCCAGTGCCGCGACAGGGACTAGGAGGGGAGATACGCAGTATTTT. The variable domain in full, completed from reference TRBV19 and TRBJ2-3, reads DGGITQSPKYLFRKEGQNVTLSCEQNLNHDAMYWYRQDPGQGLRLIYYSQIVNDFQKGDIAEGYSVSREKKESFPLTVTSAQKNPTAFYLCASAATGTRRGDTQYFGPGTRLTVL.

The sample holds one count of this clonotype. In DNA form, the CDR3 reads TGTGCCAGCAGCCCTCTTGGGTACGAGCAGTACTTC. Protein sequence: CASSPLGYEQYF. This chain connects TRBV14 to TRBJ2-7; no definite D call. CDR1 is SGHDN, CDR2 FVKESK, per germline. There are 12 residues in the CDR3. The V gene lost 4 bases and the J gene lost 4 bases, with 8 bases spanning the gap.

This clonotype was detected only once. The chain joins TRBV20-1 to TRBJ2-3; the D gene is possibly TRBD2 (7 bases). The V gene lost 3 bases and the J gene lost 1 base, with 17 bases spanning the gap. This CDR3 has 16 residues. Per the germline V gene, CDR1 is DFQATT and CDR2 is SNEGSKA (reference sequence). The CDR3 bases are TGCAGTGCTAGCGGGCCGGGGGGCAGGGGCACAGATACGCAGTATTTT. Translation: CSASGPGGRGTDTQYF.

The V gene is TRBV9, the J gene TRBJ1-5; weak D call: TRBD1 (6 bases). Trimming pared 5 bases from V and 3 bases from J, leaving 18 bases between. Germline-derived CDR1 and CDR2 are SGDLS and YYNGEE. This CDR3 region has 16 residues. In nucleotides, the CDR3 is TGTGCCAGCAGTATAGGGTCGGGGGGCTCCAATCAGCCCCAGCATTTT. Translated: CASSIGSGGSNQPQHF.

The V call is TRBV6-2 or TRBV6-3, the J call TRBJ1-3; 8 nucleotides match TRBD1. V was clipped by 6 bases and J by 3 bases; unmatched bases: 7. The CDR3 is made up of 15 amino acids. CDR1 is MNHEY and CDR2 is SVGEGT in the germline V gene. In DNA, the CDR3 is TGTGCCAGCAGGATGGACAGGGAGAATGGAAACACCATATATTTT. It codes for CASRMDRENGNTIYF.

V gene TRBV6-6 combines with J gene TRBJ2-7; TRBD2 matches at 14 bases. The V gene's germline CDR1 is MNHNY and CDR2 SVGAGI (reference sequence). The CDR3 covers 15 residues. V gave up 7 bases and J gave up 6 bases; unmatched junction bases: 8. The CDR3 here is CASNPGLAGGGEQYF. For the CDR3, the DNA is TGTGCCAGCAACCCCGGACTAGCGGGGGGAGGCGAGCAGTACTTC.

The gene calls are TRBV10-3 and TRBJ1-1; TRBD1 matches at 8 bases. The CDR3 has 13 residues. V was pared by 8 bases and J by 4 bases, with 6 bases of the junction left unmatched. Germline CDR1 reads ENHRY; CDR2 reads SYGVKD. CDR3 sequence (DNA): TGTGCCATCCGGACAGGGAAGGGCACTGAAGCTTTCTTT. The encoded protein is CAIRTGKGTEAFF.

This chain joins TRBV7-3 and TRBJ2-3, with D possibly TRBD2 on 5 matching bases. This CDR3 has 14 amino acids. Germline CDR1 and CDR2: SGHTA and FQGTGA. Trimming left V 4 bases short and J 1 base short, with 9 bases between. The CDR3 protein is CASSSLGRTDTQYF. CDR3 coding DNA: TGTGCCAGCAGCTCACTAGGTCGCACAGATACGCAGTATTTT. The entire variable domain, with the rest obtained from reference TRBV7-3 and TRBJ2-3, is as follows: GAGVSQTPSNKVTEKGKYVELRCDPISGHTALYWYRQSLGQGPEFLIYFQGTGAADDSGLPNDRFFAVRPEGSVSTLKIQRTERGDSAVYLCASSSLGRTDTQYFGPGTRLTVL.

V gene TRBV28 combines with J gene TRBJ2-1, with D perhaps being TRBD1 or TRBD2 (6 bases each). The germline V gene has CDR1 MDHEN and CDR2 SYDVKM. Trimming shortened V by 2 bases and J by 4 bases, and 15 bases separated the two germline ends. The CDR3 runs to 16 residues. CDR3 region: CASSLNGGRRYNEQFF. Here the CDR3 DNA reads TGTGCCAGCAGTTTAAATGGGGGGCGAAGATACAATGAGCAGTTCTTC.

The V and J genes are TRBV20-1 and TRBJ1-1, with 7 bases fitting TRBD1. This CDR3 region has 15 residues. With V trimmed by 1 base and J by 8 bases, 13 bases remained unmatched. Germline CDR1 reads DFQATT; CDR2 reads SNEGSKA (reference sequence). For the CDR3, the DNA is TGCAGTGCTAGAGGTGGTTACGGGACAGAAAAAGAAGCTTTCTTT. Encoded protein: CSARGGYGTEKEAFF.

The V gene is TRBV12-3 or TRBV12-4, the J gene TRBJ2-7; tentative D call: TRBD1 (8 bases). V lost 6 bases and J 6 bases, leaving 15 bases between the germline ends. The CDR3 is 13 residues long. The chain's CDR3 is CASSKTGEGEQYF. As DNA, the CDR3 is TGTGCCAGCAGCAAGACAGGGGAGGGCGAGCAGTACTTC.

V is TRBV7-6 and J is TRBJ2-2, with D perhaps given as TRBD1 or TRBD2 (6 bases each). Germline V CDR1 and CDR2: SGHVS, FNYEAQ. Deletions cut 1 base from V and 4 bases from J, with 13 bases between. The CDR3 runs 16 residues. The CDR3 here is CASSLVGGQGTGELFF. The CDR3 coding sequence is TGTGCCAGCAGCTTAGTAGGGGGGCAAGGCACCGGGGAGCTGTTTTTT.

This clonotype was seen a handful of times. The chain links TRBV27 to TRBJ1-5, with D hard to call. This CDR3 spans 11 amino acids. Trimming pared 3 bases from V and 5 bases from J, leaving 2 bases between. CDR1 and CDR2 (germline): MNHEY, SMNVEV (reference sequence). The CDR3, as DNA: TGTGCCAGCAGTTTGGATCAGCCCCAGCATTTT. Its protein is CASSLDQPQHF.

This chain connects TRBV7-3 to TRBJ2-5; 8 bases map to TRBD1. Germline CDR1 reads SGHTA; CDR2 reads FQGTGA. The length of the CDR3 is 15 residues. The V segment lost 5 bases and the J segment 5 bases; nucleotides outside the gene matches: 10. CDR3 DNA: TGTGCCAGCAGCCCGACGACAGGGGAGAGGGAGACCCAGTACTTC. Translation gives CASSPTTGERETQYF.

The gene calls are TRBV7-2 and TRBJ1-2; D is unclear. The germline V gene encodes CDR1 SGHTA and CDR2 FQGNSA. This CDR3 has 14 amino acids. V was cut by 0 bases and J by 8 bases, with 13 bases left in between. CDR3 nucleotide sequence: TGTGCCAGCAGCTTAGCGGTGGAGGCTGGGGGCTACACCTTC. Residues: CASSLAVEAGGYTF. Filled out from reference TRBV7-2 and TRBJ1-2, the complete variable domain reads GAGVSQSPSNKVTEKGKDVELRCDPISGHTALYWYRQSLGQGLEFLIYFQGNSAPDKSGLPSDRFSAERTGGSVSTLTIQRTQQEDSAVYLCASSLAVEAGGYTFGSGTRLTVV.

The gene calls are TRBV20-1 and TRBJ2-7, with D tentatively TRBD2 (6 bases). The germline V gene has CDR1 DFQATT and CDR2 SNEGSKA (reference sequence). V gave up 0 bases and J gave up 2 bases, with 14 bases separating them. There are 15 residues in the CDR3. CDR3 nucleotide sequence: TGCAGTGCTAGAGATCCCCGGGGAGGAGCCTACGAGCAGTACTTC. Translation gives CSARDPRGGAYEQYF.

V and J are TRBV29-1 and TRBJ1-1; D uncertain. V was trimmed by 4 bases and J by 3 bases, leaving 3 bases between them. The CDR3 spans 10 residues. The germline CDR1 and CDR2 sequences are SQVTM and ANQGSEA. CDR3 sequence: CSVADTEAFF. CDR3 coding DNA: TGCAGCGTTGCTGACACTGAAGCTTTCTTT.

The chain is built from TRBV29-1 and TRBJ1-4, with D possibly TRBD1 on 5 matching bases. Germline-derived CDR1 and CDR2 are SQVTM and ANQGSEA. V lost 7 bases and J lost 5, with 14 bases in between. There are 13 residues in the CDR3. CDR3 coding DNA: TGCAGCGCCTCTTGGGGGATAAATGAAAAACTGTTTTTT. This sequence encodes CSASWGINEKLFF. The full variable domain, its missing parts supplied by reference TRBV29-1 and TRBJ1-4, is SAVISQKPSRDICQRGTSLTIQCQVDSQVTMMFWYRQQPGQSLTLIATANQGSEATYESGFVIDKFPISRPNLTFSTLTVSNMSPEDSSIYLCSASWGINEKLFFGSGTQLSVL.

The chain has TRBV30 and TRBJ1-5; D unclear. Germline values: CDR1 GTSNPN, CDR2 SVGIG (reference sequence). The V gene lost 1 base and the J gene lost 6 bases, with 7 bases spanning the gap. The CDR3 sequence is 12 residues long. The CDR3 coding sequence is TGTGCCTGGAGTGGAGGTACTCAGCCCCAGCATTTT. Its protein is CAWSGGTQPQHF.

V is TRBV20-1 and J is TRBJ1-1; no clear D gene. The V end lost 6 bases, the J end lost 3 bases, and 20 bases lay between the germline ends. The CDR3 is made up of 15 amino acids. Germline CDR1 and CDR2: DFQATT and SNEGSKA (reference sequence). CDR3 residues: CSAETRMSGYTEAFF. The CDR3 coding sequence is TGCAGTGCGGAAACCCGAATGAGTGGGTACACTGAAGCTTTCTTT.

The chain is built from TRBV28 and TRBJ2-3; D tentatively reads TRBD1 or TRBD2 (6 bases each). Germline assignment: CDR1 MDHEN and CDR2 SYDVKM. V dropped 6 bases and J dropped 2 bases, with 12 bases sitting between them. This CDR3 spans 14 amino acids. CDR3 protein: CASSRSGATDTQYF. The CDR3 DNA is TGTGCCAGCAGCAGATCGGGGGCCACAGATACGCAGTATTTT.